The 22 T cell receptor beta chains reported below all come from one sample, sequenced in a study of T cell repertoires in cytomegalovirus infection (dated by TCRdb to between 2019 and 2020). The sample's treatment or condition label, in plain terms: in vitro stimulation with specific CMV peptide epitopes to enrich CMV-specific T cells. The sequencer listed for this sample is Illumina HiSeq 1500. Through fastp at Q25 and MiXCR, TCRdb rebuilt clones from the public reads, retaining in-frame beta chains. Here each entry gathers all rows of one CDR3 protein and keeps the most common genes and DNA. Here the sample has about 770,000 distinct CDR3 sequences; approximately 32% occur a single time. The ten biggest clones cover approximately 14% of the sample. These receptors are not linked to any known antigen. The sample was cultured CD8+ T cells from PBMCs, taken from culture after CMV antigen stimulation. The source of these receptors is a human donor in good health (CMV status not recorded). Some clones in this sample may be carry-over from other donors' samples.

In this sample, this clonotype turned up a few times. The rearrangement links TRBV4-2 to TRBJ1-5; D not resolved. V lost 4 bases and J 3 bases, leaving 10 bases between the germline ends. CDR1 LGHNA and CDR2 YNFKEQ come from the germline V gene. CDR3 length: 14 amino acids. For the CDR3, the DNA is TGTGCCAGCAGCCTCGAGGGCGACAATCAGCCCCAGCATTTT. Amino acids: CASSLEGDNQPQHF.

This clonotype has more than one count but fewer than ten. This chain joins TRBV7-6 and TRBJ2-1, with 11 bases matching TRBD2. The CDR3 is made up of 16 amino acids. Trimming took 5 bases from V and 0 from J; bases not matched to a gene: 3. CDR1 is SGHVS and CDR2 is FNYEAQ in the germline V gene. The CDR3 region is CASSPTSGASYNEQFF. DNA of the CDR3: TGTGCCAGCAGCCCGACTAGCGGGGCCTCCTACAATGAGCAGTTCTTC.

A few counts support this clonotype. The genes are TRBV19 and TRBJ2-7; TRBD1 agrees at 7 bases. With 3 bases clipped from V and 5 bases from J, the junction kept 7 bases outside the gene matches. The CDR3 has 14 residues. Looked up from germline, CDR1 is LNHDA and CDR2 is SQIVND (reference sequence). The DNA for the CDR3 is TGTGCCAGTAGTATCCTCGACAGGGCCAACGAGCAGTACTTC. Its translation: CASSILDRANEQYF.

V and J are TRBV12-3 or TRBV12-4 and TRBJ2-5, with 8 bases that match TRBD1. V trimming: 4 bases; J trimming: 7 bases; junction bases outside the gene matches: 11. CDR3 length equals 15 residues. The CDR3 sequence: CASSWDRRPNRTQYF. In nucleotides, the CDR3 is TGTGCCAGCAGTTGGGACAGGCGTCCCAATAGGACCCAGTACTTC.

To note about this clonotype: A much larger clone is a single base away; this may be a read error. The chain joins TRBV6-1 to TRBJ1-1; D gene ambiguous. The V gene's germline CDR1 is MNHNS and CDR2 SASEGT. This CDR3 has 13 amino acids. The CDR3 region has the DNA TGTGCCGGCAGTGAGACCTGGAACACTGAAGCTTTCTTT. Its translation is CAGSETWNTEAFF.

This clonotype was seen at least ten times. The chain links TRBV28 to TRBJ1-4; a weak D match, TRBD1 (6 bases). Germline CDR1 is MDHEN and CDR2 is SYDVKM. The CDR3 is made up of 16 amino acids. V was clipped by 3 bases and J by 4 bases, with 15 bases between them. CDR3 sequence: CASSFRTGRGNEKLFF. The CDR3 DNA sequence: TGTGCCAGCAGTTTCCGTACAGGGAGAGGTAATGAAAAACTGTTTTTT.

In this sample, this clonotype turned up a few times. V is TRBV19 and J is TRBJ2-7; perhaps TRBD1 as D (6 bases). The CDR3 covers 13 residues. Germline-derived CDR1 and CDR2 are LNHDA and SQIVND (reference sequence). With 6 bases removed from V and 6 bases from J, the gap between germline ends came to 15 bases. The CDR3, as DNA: TGTGCCAGTAGCCTACCAGGGGTTGCCGAGCAGTACTTC. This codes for CASSLPGVAEQYF.

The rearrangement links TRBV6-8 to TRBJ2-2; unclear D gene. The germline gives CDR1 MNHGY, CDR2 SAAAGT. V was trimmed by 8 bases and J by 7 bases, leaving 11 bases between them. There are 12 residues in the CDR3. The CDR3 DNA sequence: TGTGCCAGCGCATCAGGCGGCGGGGAGCTGTTTTTT. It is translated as CASASGGGELFF.

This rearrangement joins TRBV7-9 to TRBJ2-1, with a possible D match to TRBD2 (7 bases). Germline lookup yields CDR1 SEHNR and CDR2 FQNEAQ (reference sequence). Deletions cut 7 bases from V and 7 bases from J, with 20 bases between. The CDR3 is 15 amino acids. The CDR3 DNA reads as TGTGCCAGCAACCTAGAAGGGGGGGGCCCTAATGAGCAGTTCTTC. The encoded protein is CASNLEGGGPNEQFF.

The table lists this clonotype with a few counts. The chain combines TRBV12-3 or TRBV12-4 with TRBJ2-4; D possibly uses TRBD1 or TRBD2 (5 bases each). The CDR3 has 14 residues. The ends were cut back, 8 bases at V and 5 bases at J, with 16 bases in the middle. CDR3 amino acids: CASQPGWGENIQYF. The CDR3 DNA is TGTGCCAGCCAACCGGGGTGGGGCGAAAACATTCAGTACTTC.

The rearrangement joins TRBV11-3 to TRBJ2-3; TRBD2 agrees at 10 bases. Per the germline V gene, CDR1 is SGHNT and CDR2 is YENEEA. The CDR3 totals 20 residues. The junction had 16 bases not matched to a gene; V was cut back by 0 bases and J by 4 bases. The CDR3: CASSLDPPLSGGAEPDTQYF. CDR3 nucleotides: TGTGCCAGCAGCTTAGATCCGCCCTTGAGCGGGGGGGCCGAACCAGATACGCAGTATTTT.

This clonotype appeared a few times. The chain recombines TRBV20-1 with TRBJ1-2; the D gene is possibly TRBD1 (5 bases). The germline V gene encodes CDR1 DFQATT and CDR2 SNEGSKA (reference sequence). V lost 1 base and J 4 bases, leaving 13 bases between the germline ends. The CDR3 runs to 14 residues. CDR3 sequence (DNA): TGCAGTGCTAGAGCTCACGGGACCCCCTATGGCTACACCTTC. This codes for CSARAHGTPYGYTF.

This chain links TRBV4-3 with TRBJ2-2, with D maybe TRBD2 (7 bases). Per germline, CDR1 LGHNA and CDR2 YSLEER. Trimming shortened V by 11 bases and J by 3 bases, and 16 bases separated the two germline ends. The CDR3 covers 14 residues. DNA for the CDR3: TGCGCCGGGGGGGGAGGGGGAGACACCGGGGAGCTGTTTTTT. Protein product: CAGGGGGDTGELFF.

CDR3 sequence (DNA): TGTGCCAGTAGTATCCATACCTCGGACAGAGTCTATGGCTACACCTTC. It yields the protein CASSIHTSDRVYGYTF. This chain connects TRBV19 to TRBJ1-2; weak D call: TRBD1 (6 bases). Trimming took off 3 bases at V and 4 bases at J, with 18 bases between the two ends. The V gene's germline CDR1 is LNHDA and CDR2 SQIVND (reference sequence). This CDR3 spans 16 amino acids. Full variable domain (missing parts from reference TRBV19 and TRBJ1-2): DGGITQSPKYLFRKEGQNVTLSCEQNLNHDAMYWYRQDPGQGLRLIYYSQIVNDFQKGDIAEGYSVSREKKESFPLTVTSAQKNPTAFYLCASSIHTSDRVYGYTFGSGTRLTVV.

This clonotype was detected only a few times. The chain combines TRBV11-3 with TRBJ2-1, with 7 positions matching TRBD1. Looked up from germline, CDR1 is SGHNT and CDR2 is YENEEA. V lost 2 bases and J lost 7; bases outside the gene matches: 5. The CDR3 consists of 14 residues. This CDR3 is CASSLSNRGNEQFF. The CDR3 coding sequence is TGTGCCAGCAGCTTATCAAACAGGGGAAATGAGCAGTTCTTC.

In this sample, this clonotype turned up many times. CDR3 in amino acids: CASTIGAAEAFF. CDR3 sequence (DNA): TGTGCCAGCACTATCGGGGCGGCTGAAGCTTTCTTT. The chain joins TRBV12-3 or TRBV12-4 to TRBJ1-1; D is perhaps TRBD1 (5 bases). V dropped 7 bases and J dropped 6 bases, with 12 bases sitting between them. The CDR3 sequence is 12 residues long.

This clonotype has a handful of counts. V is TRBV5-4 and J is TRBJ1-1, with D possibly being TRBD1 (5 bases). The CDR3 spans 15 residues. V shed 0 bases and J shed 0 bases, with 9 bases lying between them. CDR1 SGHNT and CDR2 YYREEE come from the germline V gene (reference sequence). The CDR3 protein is CASSLGGEMNTEAFF. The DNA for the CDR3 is TGTGCCAGCAGCTTGGGGGGGGAGATGAACACTGAAGCTTTCTTT.

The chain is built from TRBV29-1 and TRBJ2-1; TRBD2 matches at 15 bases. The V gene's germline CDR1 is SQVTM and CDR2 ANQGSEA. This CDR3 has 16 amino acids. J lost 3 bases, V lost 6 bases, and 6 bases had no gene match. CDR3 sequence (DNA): TGCAGCGTCGAGGGACTAGCGGGGGGCCGCTACAATGAGCAGTTCTTC. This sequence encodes CSVEGLAGGRYNEQFF.

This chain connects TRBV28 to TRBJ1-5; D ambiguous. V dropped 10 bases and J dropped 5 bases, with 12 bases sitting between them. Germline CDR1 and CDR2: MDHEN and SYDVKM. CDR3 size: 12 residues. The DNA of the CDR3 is TGTGCCACCTTACCTGCCGATCAGCCCCAGCATTTT. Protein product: CATLPADQPQHF.

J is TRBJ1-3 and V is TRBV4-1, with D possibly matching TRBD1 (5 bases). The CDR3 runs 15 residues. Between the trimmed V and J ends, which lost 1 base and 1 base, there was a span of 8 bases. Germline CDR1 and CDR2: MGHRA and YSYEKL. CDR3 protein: CASSQGRVSGNTIYF. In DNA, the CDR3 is TGCGCCAGCAGCCAAGGCAGGGTATCTGGAAACACCATATATTTT.

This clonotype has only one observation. The CDR3 reads CASSYVVQGAESYGYTF. DNA of the CDR3: TGTGCCAGCAGTTACGTCGTACAAGGGGCTGAAAGCTATGGCTACACCTTC. The chain employs TRBV6-5 and TRBJ1-2, with TRBD1 as a possible D gene (5 bases). The germline gives CDR1 MNHEY, CDR2 SVGAGI. The CDR3 loop spans 17 amino acids. The V end was cut by 2 bases, the J end by 4 bases, with 20 bases between.

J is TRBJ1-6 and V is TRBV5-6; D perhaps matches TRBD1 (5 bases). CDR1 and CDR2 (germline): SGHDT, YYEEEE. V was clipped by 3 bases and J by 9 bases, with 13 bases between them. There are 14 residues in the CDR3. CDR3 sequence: CASSWGRPSSPLHF. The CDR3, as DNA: TGTGCCAGCAGCTGGGGGAGGCCTAGTTCACCCCTCCACTTT.